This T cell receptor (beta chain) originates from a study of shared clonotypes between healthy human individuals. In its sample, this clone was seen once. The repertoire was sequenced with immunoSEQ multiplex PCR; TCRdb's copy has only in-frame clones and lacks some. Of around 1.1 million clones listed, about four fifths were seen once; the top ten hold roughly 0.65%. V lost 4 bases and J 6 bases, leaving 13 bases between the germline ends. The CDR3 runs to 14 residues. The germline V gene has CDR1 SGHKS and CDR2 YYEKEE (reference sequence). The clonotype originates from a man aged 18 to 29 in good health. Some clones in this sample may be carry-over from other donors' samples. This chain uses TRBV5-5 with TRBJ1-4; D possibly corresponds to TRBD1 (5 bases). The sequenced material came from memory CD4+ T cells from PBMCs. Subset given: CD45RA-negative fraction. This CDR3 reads CASSTRGADEKLFF. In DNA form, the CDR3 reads TGTGCCAGCAGCACCCGCGGGGCGGATGAAAAACTGTTTTTT.